One and the same sample provided the 29 T cell receptor beta chains below, sequenced in a study of T cells of healthy individuals. TCRdb analysed the 5' RACE reads with MiXCR anew, one entry per CDR3 protein. Among some 100,000 distinct CDR3 sequences listed, roughly a sixth were seen once. The receptor set was obtained from a human donor in good health.

This clonotype showed up just a few times. The CDR3: CASSPWTSGRNEQFF. The CDR3 region has the DNA TGTGCCAGCAGCCCTTGGACTAGCGGGCGGAATGAGCAGTTCTTC. The V call is TRBV3-1, the J call TRBJ2-1; TRBD2 agrees at 11 bases. The germline V gene has CDR1 LGHDT and CDR2 YNNKEL (reference sequence). V was pared by 4 bases and J by 7 bases, with 6 bases of the junction left unmatched. This CDR3 is 15 amino acids long.

The chain carries TRBV5-6 and TRBJ1-2, with 7 nucleotides matching TRBD1. Germline CDR1 is SGHDT and CDR2 is YYEEEE. This CDR3 comprises 13 residues. V lost 4 bases and J lost 10; bases outside the gene matches: 10. CDR3: CASSVTGTEIYTF. In nucleotides, the CDR3 is TGTGCCAGCAGCGTAACCGGGACAGAGATCTACACCTTC. Variable domain in full (rest from reference TRBV5-6 and TRBJ1-2): DAGVTQSPTHLIKTRGQQVTLRCSPKSGHDTVSWYQQALGQGPQFIFQYYEEEERQRGNFPDRFSGHQFPNYSSELNVNALLLGDSALYLCASSVTGTEIYTFGSGTRLTVV.

There are many counts of this clonotype. CDR3 amino acids: CASSSFQGGNEQFF. The CDR3 nucleotides are TGTGCCAGCAGTTCTTTTCAGGGAGGCAATGAGCAGTTCTTC. The rearrangement joins TRBV12-3 or TRBV12-4 to TRBJ2-1; TRBD2 is a possible D gene (6 bases). Trimming removed 4 bases from V and 6 bases from J, with 13 bases in between. The CDR3 contains 14 residues.

The CDR3 here is CASSQGGLAGTKSYNEQFF. The DNA for the CDR3 is TGCGCCAGCAGCCAAGGGGGACTAGCGGGAACGAAGTCCTACAATGAGCAGTTCTTC. This chain uses TRBV4-1 with TRBJ2-1, with 13 bases matching TRBD2. With V trimmed by 1 base and J by 1 base, 7 bases remained unmatched. Per the germline V gene, CDR1 is MGHRA and CDR2 is YSYEKL. The CDR3 consists of 19 residues.

In its sample, this clonotype was seen a few times. The genes are TRBV7-9 and TRBJ2-1; TRBD1 agrees at 8 bases. The CDR3 totals 16 residues. Germline trimming cut 3 bases from V and 0 bases from J; bases unmatched to any gene: 4. The germline V gene has CDR1 SEHNR and CDR2 FQNEAQ (reference sequence). The CDR3 DNA follows: TGTGCCAGCAGCTTTCCGGGACAGGCCTCCTACAATGAGCAGTTCTTC. It yields the protein CASSFPGQASYNEQFF. Filled out from reference TRBV7-9 and TRBJ2-1, the complete variable domain reads DTGVSQNPRHKITKRGQNVTFRCDPISEHNRLYWYRQTLGQGPEFLTYFQNEAQLEKSRLLSDRFSAERPKGSFSTLEIQRTEQGDSAMYLCASSFPGQASYNEQFFGPGTRLTVL.

This clonotype was observed at least ten times. The gene calls are TRBV7-9 and TRBJ1-1; 12 bases are shared with TRBD1. This CDR3 has 15 residues. Germline lookup yields CDR1 SEHNR and CDR2 FQNEAQ (reference sequence). V lost 4 bases to trimming and J lost 5 bases; unmatched junction nucleotides: 5. This CDR3 is CASSSQGQGATEAFF. The CDR3 coding sequence is TGTGCCAGCAGCTCGCAGGGACAGGGGGCTACTGAAGCTTTCTTT. Drawing the rest from reference TRBV7-9 and TRBJ1-1, the complete variable domain is DTGVSQNPRHKITKRGQNVTFRCDPISEHNRLYWYRQTLGQGPEFLTYFQNEAQLEKSRLLSDRFSAERPKGSFSTLEIQRTEQGDSAMYLCASSSQGQGATEAFFGQGTRLTVV.

This clonotype was counted between two and nine times. The CDR3 coding sequence is TGCGCCAGCAGCTTGCCTGAGCGACCCTACGAGCAGTACTTC. Its protein product is CASSLPERPYEQYF. The chain joins TRBV5-1 to TRBJ2-7; D gene unclear. Germline V gene data show CDR1 as SGHRS and CDR2 as YFSETQ. The CDR3 length is 14 residues. V lost 1 base, J lost 2 bases, and 10 bases lay in between.

V gene TRBV6-5 combines with J gene TRBJ1-3; D perhaps matches TRBD1 (5 bases). Germline CDR1 reads MNHEY; CDR2 reads SVGAGI. The V end was cut by 7 bases, the J end by 0 bases, with 13 bases between. This CDR3 comprises 15 residues. The CDR3 sequence is CASKHRRGSGNTIYF. In DNA form, the CDR3 reads TGTGCCAGCAAACACAGGAGAGGCTCTGGAAACACCATATATTTT.

This rearrangement joins TRBV27 to TRBJ2-7, with a weak D call TRBD2 (7 bases). The V gene lost 0 bases and the J gene lost 3 bases, with 15 bases spanning the gap. This CDR3 is built from 16 residues. Germline CDR1 reads MNHEY; CDR2 reads SMNVEV (reference sequence). CDR3 region: CASSLSLGGVLYEQYF. As DNA, the CDR3 is TGTGCCAGCAGTTTATCGCTAGGGGGGGTTCTCTACGAGCAGTACTTC.

V and J are TRBV7-9 and TRBJ1-5; perhaps TRBD1 as D (5 bases). The CDR3 extends over 15 amino acids. CDR1 SEHNR and CDR2 FQNEAQ come from the germline V gene (reference sequence). V was trimmed by 5 bases and J by 7 bases, leaving 18 bases between them. The CDR3 spells CASSPSGRERQPQHF. The CDR3 DNA follows: TGTGCCAGCAGCCCCAGTGGCAGGGAACGCCAGCCCCAGCATTTT. The complete variable domain, with remaining parts taken from reference TRBV7-9 and TRBJ1-5, reads DTGVSQNPRHKITKRGQNVTFRCDPISEHNRLYWYRQTLGQGPEFLTYFQNEAQLEKSRLLSDRFSAERPKGSFSTLEIQRTEQGDSAMYLCASSPSGRERQPQHFGDGTRLSIL.

Many counts were recorded for this clonotype. This sequence joins TRBV12-3 or TRBV12-4 and TRBJ1-1; possibly TRBD1 for D (5 bases). The CDR3 sequence is 13 residues long. V lost 4 bases, J lost 4 bases, and 10 bases lay in between. The CDR3: CASSWDGGTEAFF. DNA for the CDR3: TGTGCCAGCAGTTGGGATGGGGGCACTGAAGCTTTCTTT.

J is TRBJ2-7 and V is TRBV6-2 or TRBV6-3, with D possibly TRBD2 on 5 matching bases. Trimming took off 2 bases at V and 5 bases at J, with 7 bases between the two ends. From germline, CDR1 is MNHEY and CDR2 SVGEGT. The CDR3 length is 12 residues. For the CDR3, the DNA is TGTGCCAGCAGTTACGGGAGTAACGAGCAGTACTTC. This translates into CASSYGSNEQYF.

This chain connects TRBV7-3 to TRBJ2-1; tentatively, D is TRBD1 (6 bases). The CDR3 consists of 14 residues. CDR1 is SGHTA and CDR2 is FQGTGA in the germline V gene. Between the trimmed V and J ends, which lost 7 bases and 6 bases, there was a span of 16 bases. CDR3 sequence (DNA): TGTGCCAGCAAAAAAGGGGGTGCCTCCAATGAGCAGTTCTTC. Its protein product is CASKKGGASNEQFF. Using reference TRBV7-3 and TRBJ2-1 for the parts outside the CDR3, the full variable domain is GAGVSQTPSNKVTEKGKYVELRCDPISGHTALYWYRQSLGQGPEFLIYFQGTGAADDSGLPNDRFFAVRPEGSVSTLKIQRTERGDSAVYLCASKKGGASNEQFFGPGTRLTVL.

The table lists this clonotype with a count of one. The rearrangement joins TRBV12-3 or TRBV12-4 to TRBJ2-3, with D perhaps TRBD2 (6 bases). The CDR3 has 14 amino acids. V lost 2 bases and J lost 6, with 12 bases in between. CDR3 sequence (DNA): TGTGCCAGCAGTTTAAGTGGGGGAGGCGATACGCAGTATTTT. Amino acid sequence: CASSLSGGGDTQYF.

This clonotype was detected a few times. The V and J genes are TRBV7-2 and TRBJ2-7, with 14 positions matching TRBD2. The CDR3 consists of 17 residues. The V gene's germline CDR1 is SGHTA and CDR2 FQGNSA. The junction had 13 bases not matched to a gene; V was cut back by 1 base and J by 11 bases. The CDR3 loop is CASSLGRTSGRSSSKYF. In DNA, the CDR3 is TGTGCCAGCAGCTTAGGAAGGACTAGCGGGAGGTCCTCGTCTAAGTACTTC.

This clonotype was recorded a few times. The chain has TRBV6-5 and TRBJ2-7; the D gene is possibly TRBD2 (6 bases). The CDR3 runs to 13 residues. The V gene's germline CDR1 is MNHEY and CDR2 SVGAGI. The V end was cut by 5 bases, the J end by 3 bases, with 11 bases between. CDR3 in amino acids: CASSNLGGYEQYF. The CDR3 nucleotides read TGTGCCAGCAGTAACCTCGGGGGCTACGAGCAGTACTTC.

The chain employs TRBV7-8 and TRBJ1-1; no reliable D call. V was cut by 2 bases and J by 8 bases, with 12 bases left in between. Germline CDR1 is SGHVS and CDR2 is FQNEAQ. The CDR3 totals 13 residues. In DNA form, the CDR3 reads TGTGCCAGCAGCTTAAATCTTTGGTCAGAAGCTTTCTTT. Translated: CASSLNLWSEAFF. The whole variable domain, filled in from reference TRBV7-8 and TRBJ1-1, reads GAGVSQSPRYKVAKRGQDVALRCDPISGHVSLFWYQQALGQGPEFLTYFQNEAQLDKSGLPSDRFFAERPEGSVSTLKIQRTQQEDSAVYLCASSLNLWSEAFFGQGTRLTVV.

The chain recombines TRBV5-1 with TRBJ2-6, with D hard to call. Trimming stripped 5 bases from V and 0 bases from J, with 6 bases between. This CDR3 contains 14 residues. In germline, CDR1 is SGHRS, CDR2 YFSETQ. CDR3 region: CASSPDSGANVLTF. CDR3 nucleotide sequence: TGCGCCAGCAGTCCTGACTCTGGGGCCAACGTCCTGACTTTC.

The rearrangement links TRBV5-6 to TRBJ1-2; no reliable D call. Germline CDR1 is SGHDT and CDR2 is YYEEEE. This CDR3 is 13 amino acids long. The germline V and J ends were trimmed by 4 bases and 0 bases, with 7 bases remaining between them. In DNA form, the CDR3 reads TGTGCCAGCAGCAGCGGGGCTAACTATGGCTACACCTTC. It yields the protein CASSSGANYGYTF.

In its sample, this clonotype was seen many times. The V gene is TRBV6-5, the J gene TRBJ1-1; TRBD1 is a possible D gene (6 bases). The CDR3 is made up of 15 amino acids. Trimming took off 0 bases at V and 0 bases at J, with 8 bases between the two ends. Germline CDR1 and CDR2: MNHEY and SVGAGI. This CDR3 reads CASSYSYRVNTEAFF. DNA for the CDR3: TGTGCCAGCAGTTACTCGTACAGGGTGAACACTGAAGCTTTCTTT.

This clonotype was counted many times. J is TRBJ2-1 and V is TRBV28; perhaps TRBD1 as D (6 bases). The CDR3 runs 15 residues. Germline V gene lookup returns CDR1 MDHEN and CDR2 SYDVKM. V shed 7 bases and J shed 5 bases, with 18 bases lying between them. CDR3 region: CASTSPGTRNNEQFF. In DNA, the CDR3 is TGTGCCAGCACCTCTCCGGGGACACGGAACAATGAGCAGTTCTTC.

The V call is TRBV4-3, the J call TRBJ1-3, with 8 bases lining up with TRBD1. Germline V gives CDR1 LGHNA, CDR2 YSLEER. The CDR3 loop spans 16 amino acids. The V and J ends lost 3 bases and 0 bases, in that order; junction bases with no gene match: 4. CDR3 DNA sequence: TGCGCCAGCAGCCAGACAGGGGATTACTCTGGAAACACCATATATTTT. Residues: CASSQTGDYSGNTIYF.

This clonotype was found a few times. The chain combines TRBV6-6 with TRBJ2-5; 11 bases fit TRBD2. CDR1 is MNHNY, CDR2 SVGAGI, per germline (reference sequence). V lost 4 bases, J lost 1 base, and 2 bases stayed unmatched. CDR3 size: 15 residues. The CDR3 loop reads CASSLLAGGQETQYF. CDR3 nucleotide sequence: TGTGCCAGCAGTTTGCTAGCGGGGGGCCAAGAGACCCAGTACTTC.

This clonotype was recorded a few times. V is TRBV19 and J is TRBJ1-5; TRBD1 aligns across 9 bases. Trimming took 4 bases from V and 4 from J; bases not matched to a gene: 11. The CDR3 is 17 residues long. Germline V gene data show CDR1 as LNHDA and CDR2 as SQIVND (reference sequence). The CDR3 loop reads CASSTPPGTGNNQPQHF. CDR3 nucleotide sequence: TGTGCCAGTAGTACCCCCCCCGGGACAGGGAATAATCAGCCCCAGCATTTT.

The chain is built from TRBV2 and TRBJ1-2; the D gene is possibly TRBD1 (5 bases). The CDR3 length is 11 residues. The ends were cut back, 6 bases at V and 8 bases at J, with 10 bases in the middle. Germline values: CDR1 SNHLY, CDR2 FYNNEI. The CDR3: CASRPDSGYTF. The CDR3, as DNA: TGTGCCAGCAGACCTGACAGCGGCTACACCTTC.

This clonotype was recorded a few times. J is TRBJ1-5 and V is TRBV4-2; D gene uncertain. Trimming removed 3 bases from V and 2 bases from J, with 8 bases in between. CDR1 LGHNA and CDR2 YNFKEQ come from the germline V gene. This CDR3 comprises 14 residues. The CDR3 DNA sequence: TGTGCCAGCAGCCAGGGGAAGGGCAATCAGCCCCAGCATTTT. Encoded protein: CASSQGKGNQPQHF.

The genes are TRBV6-2 or TRBV6-3 and TRBJ1-5; D gene unclear. CDR1 and CDR2 (germline): MNHEY, SVGEGT. The CDR3 contains 13 residues. The V and J ends lost 4 bases and 9 bases respectively, with 13 bases between them. The CDR3 DNA reads TGTGCCAGCAGTTTTGCCCTACGGACGCCCCAGCATTTT. It translates to CASSFALRTPQHF.

The chain recombines TRBV5-1 with TRBJ1-1, with D perhaps matching TRBD1 (5 bases). There are 14 residues in the CDR3. Germline CDR1 is SGHRS and CDR2 is YFSETQ. V dropped 0 bases and J dropped 4 bases, with 10 bases sitting between them. The CDR3 nucleotides read TGCGCCAGCAGCTTGGAAGACACAGGCACTGAAGCTTTCTTT. Residues: CASSLEDTGTEAFF.

This clonotype was counted a few times. V and J are TRBV25-1 and TRBJ1-2; no clear D. Germline V lookup: CDR1 MGHDK, CDR2 SYGVNS. V shed 2 bases and J shed 2 bases, with 12 bases lying between them. There are 15 residues in the CDR3. The CDR3 DNA is TGTGCCAGCAGTGAACCTGGCGCCTTAAACTATGGCTACACCTTC. Protein product: CASSEPGALNYGYTF.